This TCR beta chain derives from a study of lymphopenia after photon versus proton radiotherapy. Study-wide results and limits: Proton therapy kept repertoires fairly stable, unlike photons, which gained effector/memory cells.

The table came from immunoSEQ multiplex PCR; TCRdb's copy has only in-frame clones and leaves some out. In the table there are about 42,000 clones, about four fifths of which are singletons. CDR3 length: 12 residues. Trimming took off 4 bases at V and 4 bases at J, with 7 bases between the two ends. The germline gives CDR1 SGHAT, CDR2 FQNNGV. Remarks on this clone: What it binds is not known.

The material was peripheral blood, obtained from a patient treated with proton-based radiotherapy. The rearrangement uses TRBV11-2 and TRBJ1-1; possible D gene TRBD1, 6 bases. The source is a woman aged 70-85 years with pancreatic cancer. CDR3 DNA sequence: TGTGCCAGCAGCTCACAGGGCACTGAAGCTTTCTTT. As protein: CASSSQGTEAFF.